The present T cell receptor beta chain was sequenced within a study of T-cell reconstitution after alpha-beta-depleted transplantation in children. This CDR3 region has 13 residues. Germline V CDR1 and CDR2: SGHDT, YYEEEE. V was cut by 5 bases and J by 3 bases, with 9 bases left in between. This clonotype was picked up a small number of times. A library of TCRbeta sequences, prepared with unique molecular identifiers, was generated. TCRdb recomputed calls from the PCR reads with MiXCR, one row per CDR3 protein. In the table there are about 540,000 distinct CDR3 sequences, approximately 20% of which are singletons.

This rearrangement joins TRBV5-6 to TRBJ2-1, with D unclear. The clonotype was recovered from a human donor who donated a stem cell graft to a child with acute lymphoblastic leukemia. This specimen consisted of PBMCs from the stem cell graft donor, obtained from the stem cell graft. This chain's CDR3 is CASSSTFYNEQFF. The CDR3 DNA is TGTGCCAGCAGTTCCACCTTCTACAATGAGCAGTTCTTC.